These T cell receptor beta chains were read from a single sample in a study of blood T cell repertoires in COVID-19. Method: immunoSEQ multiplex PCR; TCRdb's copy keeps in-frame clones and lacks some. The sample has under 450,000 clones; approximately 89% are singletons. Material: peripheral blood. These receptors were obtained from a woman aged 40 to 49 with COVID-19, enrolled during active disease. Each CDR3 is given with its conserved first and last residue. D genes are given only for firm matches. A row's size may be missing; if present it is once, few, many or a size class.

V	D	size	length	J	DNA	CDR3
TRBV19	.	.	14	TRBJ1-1	TGTGCCAGTAGTATAGCGGGAAGTAGCACTGAAGCTTTCTTT	CASSIAGSSTEAFF
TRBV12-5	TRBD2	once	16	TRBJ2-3	TGTGCTAGTGCTTCTAGCGGGAGCGCTAGCACAGATACGCAGTATTTT	CASASSGSASTDTQYF
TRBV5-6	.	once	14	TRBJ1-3	TGTGCCAGCAGCCCGGACTTTGGTGGAAACACCATATATTTT	CASSPDFGGNTIYF
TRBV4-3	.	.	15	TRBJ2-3	TGCGCCAGCAGCCAAGCAGGTAGCGGCACAGATACGCAGTATTTT	CASSQAGSGTDTQYF
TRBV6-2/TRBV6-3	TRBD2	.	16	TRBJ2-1	TGTGCCAGCAGCACAGGGACTAGCGGGACCTACAATGAGCAGTTCTTC	CASSTGTSGTYNEQFF
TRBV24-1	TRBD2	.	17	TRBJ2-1	TGTGCCACCAGTGAGGCGGCTAGCGGGAGGGCCTACAATGAGCAGTTCTTC	CATSEAASGRAYNEQFF
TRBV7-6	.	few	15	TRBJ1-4	TGTGCCAGCAGCTTAGAGGCCGGGGGGTGGGAAAAACTGTTTTTT	CASSLEAGGWEKLFF
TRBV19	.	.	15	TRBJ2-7	TGTGCCAGTAGTATAGATCGGGGGTACAACGAGCGGCAGTACTTC	CASSIDRGYNERQYF
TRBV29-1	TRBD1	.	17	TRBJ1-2	TGCAGCGTTGACCCCAGATTACCGGGACAGGGGGACTATGGCTACACCTTC	CSVDPRLPGQGDYGYTF
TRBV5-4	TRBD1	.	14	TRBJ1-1	TGTGCCAGCAGCTCACCGGGACAGGGACATGAAGCTTTCTTT	CASSSPGQGHEAFF
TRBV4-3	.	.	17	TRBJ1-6	TGCGCCAGCAGCCAAGGACTTTATGCCCTAGGGGATTCACCCCTCCACTTT	CASSQGLYALGDSPLHF
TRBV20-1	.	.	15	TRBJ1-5	TGCAGTGCTAGTTCGAGAACCCTCGGTAGTCAGCCCCAGCATTTT	CSASSRTLGSQPQHF
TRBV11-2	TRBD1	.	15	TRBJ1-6	TGTGCCAGCAGCTTGAGACAGGGAGGTAATTCACCCCTCCACTTT	CASSLRQGGNSPLHF
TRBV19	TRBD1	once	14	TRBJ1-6	TGTGCCAGTAGCCGGACAGGGCTAAATTCACCCCTCCACTTT	CASSRTGLNSPLHF
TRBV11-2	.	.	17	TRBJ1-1	TGTGCCAGCAGCTTAGCGGGGTCAGGGGCCGGGAACACTGAAGCTTTCTTT	CASSLAGSGAGNTEAFF
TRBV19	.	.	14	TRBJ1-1	TGTGCCACTATGCCTCGGGATATATGGACTGAAGCTTTCTTT	CATMPRDIWTEAFF
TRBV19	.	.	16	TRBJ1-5	TGTGCCAGTAGTATTCTACAGCAGTATAGCAATCAGCCCCAGCATTTT	CASSILQQYSNQPQHF
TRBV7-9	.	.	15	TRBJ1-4	TGTGCCAGCAGCTTAAGGCAGGGATCGTGGGAAAAACTGTTTTTT	CASSLRQGSWEKLFF
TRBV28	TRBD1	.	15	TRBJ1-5	TGTGCCAGCAGGATCGGACAGGGCCGCAATCAGCCCCAGCATTTT	CASRIGQGRNQPQHF
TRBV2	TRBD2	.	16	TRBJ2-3	TGTGCCAGCAGTGAATGGCGGGGGGGAGGACAAGATACGCAGTATTTT	CASSEWRGGGQDTQYF
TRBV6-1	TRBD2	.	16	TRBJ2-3	TGTGCCAGCAGTGCAACTAGCGGGAGTTGGGAAGATACGCAGTATTTT	CASSATSGSWEDTQYF
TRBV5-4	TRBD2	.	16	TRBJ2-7	TGTGCCAGCAGCCGGGGACTAGCGGGGGTTACCTACGAGCAGTACTTC	CASSRGLAGVTYEQYF
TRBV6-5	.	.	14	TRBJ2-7	TGTGCCAGCAGGTCTAGCCTACCAAGGAATGAGCAGTACTTC	CASRSSLPRNEQYF
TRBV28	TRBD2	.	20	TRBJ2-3	TGTGCCAGCAGTACTCCCCCGGGACTAGCAGAAGGGCCTAGCACAGATACGCAGTATTTT	CASSTPPGLAEGPSTDTQYF
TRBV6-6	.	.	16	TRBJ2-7	TGTGCCAGCAGTTACTCGGTCAGGCAGGGTGCCTACGAGCAGTACTTC	CASSYSVRQGAYEQYF
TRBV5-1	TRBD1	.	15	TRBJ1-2	TGCGCCAGCAGCGGGGGGACAGGGGTGAACTATGGCTACACCTTC	CASSGGTGVNYGYTF
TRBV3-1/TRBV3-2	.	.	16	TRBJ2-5	TGTGCCAGCAGCCAAGATAGGGGTCATCTCCAAGAGACCCAGTACTTC	CASSQDRGHLQETQYF
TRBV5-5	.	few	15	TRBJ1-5	TGTGCCAGCAGCCCCCTCGGGGGGGTCAATCAGCCCCAGCATTTT	CASSPLGGVNQPQHF
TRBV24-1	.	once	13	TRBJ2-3	TGTGCCACCAGTGAGTACCCAGCAGATACGCAGTATTTT	CATSEYPADTQYF
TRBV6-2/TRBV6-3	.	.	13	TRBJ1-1	TGTGCCAGCAGTTATAGCGGGGTCAGTAAAGCTTTCTTT	CASSYSGVSKAFF
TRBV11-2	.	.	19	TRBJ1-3	TGTGCCAGCAGCAAATTACTTCTCCCGGACAGATACTCTGGAAACACCATATATTTT	CASSKLLLPDRYSGNTIYF
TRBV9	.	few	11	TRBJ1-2	TGTGCCAGCAGAGCCGACTATGGCTACACCTTC	CASRADYGYTF
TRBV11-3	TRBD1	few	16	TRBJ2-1	TGTGCCAGCAGCTCCCGACAGGGACGCTCCTACAATGAGCAGTTCTTC	CASSSRQGRSYNEQFF
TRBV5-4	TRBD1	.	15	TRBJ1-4	TGTGCCAGCAGCCAGGAGGGACCCAGGGGGGAAAAACTGTTTTTT	CASSQEGPRGEKLFF
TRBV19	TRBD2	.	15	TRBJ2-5	TGTGCCAGTAGTAGGGCGGGAGCGGGAGAAGAGACCCAGTACTTC	CASSRAGAGEETQYF
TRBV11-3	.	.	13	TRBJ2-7	TGTGCCAGCAGCCCCTCGACTGGTAACGAGCAGTACTTC	CASSPSTGNEQYF
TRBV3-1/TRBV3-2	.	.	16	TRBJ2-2	TGTGCCAGCAGCCATGAAGGGCTAGCAGGCACCGGGGAGCTGTTTTTT	CASSHEGLAGTGELFF
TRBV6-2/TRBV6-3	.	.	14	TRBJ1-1	TGTGCCAGCAGTTACATTCGGGACACCAGTGAAGCTTTCTTT	CASSYIRDTSEAFF
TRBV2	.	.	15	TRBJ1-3	TGTGCCAGCCTCCCGATTCAGAACTCTGGAAACACCATATATTTT	CASLPIQNSGNTIYF
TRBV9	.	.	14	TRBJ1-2	TGTGCCAGCAGCGTAGTGGCCAGGGGCTATGGCTACACCTTC	CASSVVARGYGYTF
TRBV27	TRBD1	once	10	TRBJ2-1	TGTGCCAGGCCGACAGGGCGGCAGTTCTTC	CARPTGRQFF
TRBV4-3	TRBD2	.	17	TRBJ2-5	TGCGCCAGCAGCCAAGGCGGGGGGGCGAGCCAGGGAGAGACCCAGTACTTC	CASSQGGGASQGETQYF
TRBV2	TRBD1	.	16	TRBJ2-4	TGTGCCAGCAGTGGGGACAGGGTTGCAGCCAAAAACATTCAGTACTTC	CASSGDRVAAKNIQYF
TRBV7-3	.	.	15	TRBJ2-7	TGTGCCAGCAGCTTAGGGCCAATAAGCCCCTACGAGCAGTACTTC	CASSLGPISPYEQYF
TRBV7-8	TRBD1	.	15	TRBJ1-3	TGTGCCAGCAGGGGACAGGGAGGCTCTGGAAACACCATATATTTT	CASRGQGGSGNTIYF
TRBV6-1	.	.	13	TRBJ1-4	TGTGCCAGCAGTGAAGGACATGGTGAAAAACTGTTTTTT	CASSEGHGEKLFF
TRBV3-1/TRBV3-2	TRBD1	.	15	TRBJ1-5	TGTGCCAGCAGCCAATCGGACAGGCCCAATCAGCCCCAGCATTTT	CASSQSDRPNQPQHF
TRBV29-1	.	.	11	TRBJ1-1	TGCAGCGGCGGCACGAACACTGAAGCTTTCTTT	CSGGTNTEAFF
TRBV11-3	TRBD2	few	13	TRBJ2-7	TGTGCCAGAGAGAGGACTAGGCTCTACGAGCAGTACTTC	CARERTRLYEQYF
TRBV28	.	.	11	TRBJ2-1	TGTGCCAGCAGTTTTCTGAATGAGCAGTTCTTC	CASSFLNEQFF
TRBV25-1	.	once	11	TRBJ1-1	TGTGCCACCACTTCCCGGACTGAAGCTTTCTTT	CATTSRTEAFF
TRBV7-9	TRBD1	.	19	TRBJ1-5	TGTGCCAGCAGCTCATGGTTCTCTGGGGGGACAGGGATCAATCAGCCCCAGCATTTT	CASSSWFSGGTGINQPQHF
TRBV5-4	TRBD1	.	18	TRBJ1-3	TGTGCCAGCAGCCCCCAGCCGGGACAGGGGATCTTTGGAAACACCATATATTTT	CASSPQPGQGIFGNTIYF
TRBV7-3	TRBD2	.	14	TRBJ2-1	TGTGCCAGCAGCAGAGGCGGGAGGGCCGGTGAGCAGTTCTTC	CASSRGGRAGEQFF
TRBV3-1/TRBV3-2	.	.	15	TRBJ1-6	TGTGCCAGCAGCCAACTTGGGACAAACGATTCACCCCTCCACTTT	CASSQLGTNDSPLHF
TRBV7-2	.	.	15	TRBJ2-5	TGTGCCAGCAGCCCTGGGGGAAGGGAGGTTGAGACCCAGTACTTC	CASSPGGREVETQYF
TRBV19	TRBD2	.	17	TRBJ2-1	TGTGCCAGTAGTATGCCTACTGGGACTAGCGGGAGGGGGGAGCAGTTCTTC	CASSMPTGTSGRGEQFF
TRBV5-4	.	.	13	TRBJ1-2	TGTGCCAGCAGCCCCGCAACAGGGTCTGGCTACACCTTC	CASSPATGSGYTF
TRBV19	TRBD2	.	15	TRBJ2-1	TGTGCCACGACCGGGGGGGGGAGCTCCTACAATGAGCAGTTCTTC	CATTGGGSSYNEQFF
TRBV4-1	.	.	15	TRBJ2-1	TGCGCCAGCAGCCAAGAAGAGAGCTCCTACAATGAGCAGTTCTTC	CASSQEESSYNEQFF